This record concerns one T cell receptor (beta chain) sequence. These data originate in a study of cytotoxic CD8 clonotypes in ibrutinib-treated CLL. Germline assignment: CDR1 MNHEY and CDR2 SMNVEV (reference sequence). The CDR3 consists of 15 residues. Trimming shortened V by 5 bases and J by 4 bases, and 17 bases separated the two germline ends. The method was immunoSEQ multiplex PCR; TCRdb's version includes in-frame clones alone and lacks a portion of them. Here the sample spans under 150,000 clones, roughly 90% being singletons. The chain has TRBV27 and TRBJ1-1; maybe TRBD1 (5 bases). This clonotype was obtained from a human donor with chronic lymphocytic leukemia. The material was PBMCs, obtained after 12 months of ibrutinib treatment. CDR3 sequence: CASSRVQGSLTEAFF. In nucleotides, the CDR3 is TGTGCCAGCAGTCGTGTCCAGGGATCTCTCACTGAAGCTTTCTTT.